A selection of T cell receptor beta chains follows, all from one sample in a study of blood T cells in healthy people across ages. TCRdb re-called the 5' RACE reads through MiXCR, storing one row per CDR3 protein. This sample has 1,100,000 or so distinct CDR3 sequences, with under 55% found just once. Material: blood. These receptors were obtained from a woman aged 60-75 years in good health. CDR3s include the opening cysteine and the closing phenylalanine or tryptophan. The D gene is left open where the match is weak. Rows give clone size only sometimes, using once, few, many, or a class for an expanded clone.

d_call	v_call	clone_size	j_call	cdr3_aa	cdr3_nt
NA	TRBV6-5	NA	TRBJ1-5	CASSYTGTPNQPQHF	TGTGCCAGCAGTTACACGGGGACCCCCAATCAGCCCCAGCATTTT
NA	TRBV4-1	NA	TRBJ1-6	CASSHQGSPLHF	TGCGCCAGCAGCCATCAGGGTTCACCCCTCCACTTT
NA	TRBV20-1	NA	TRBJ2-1	CSARPPEGRYNEQFF	TGCAGTGCTAGGCCCCCCGAGGGCCGCTACAATGAGCAGTTCTTC
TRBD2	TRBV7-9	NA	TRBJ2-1	CASSLEGLAGVGEQFF	TGTGCCAGCAGCTTGGAGGGACTAGCGGGAGTGGGTGAGCAGTTCTTC
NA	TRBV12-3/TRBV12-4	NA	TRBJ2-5	CASSFLGRQQETQYF	TGTGCCAGCAGTTTCCTTGGACGTCAACAAGAGACCCAGTACTTC
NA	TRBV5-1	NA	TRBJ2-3	CASGNRGTSTDTQYF	TGCGCCAGCGGAAACCGGGGGACTAGCACAGATACGCAGTATTTT
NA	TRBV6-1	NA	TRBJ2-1	CAGGSSSLYEQFF	TGTGCCGGTGGGTCTTCGTCCCTGTATGAGCAGTTCTTC
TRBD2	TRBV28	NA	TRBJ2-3	CASSFTSSGTPDTQYF	TGTGCCAGCAGTTTCACTTCTAGCGGGACCCCGGATACGCAGTATTTT
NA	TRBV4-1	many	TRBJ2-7	CASSQDLGLNEQYF	TGCGCCAGCAGCCAAGATTTAGGACTCAACGAGCAGTACTTC
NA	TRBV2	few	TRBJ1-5	CASKGYSNQPQHF	TGTGCCAGCAAGGGGTATAGCAATCAGCCCCAGCATTTT
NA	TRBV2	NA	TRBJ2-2	CASRDLTARGELFF	TGTGCCAGCAGGGATCTGACCGCTCGCGGGGAGCTGTTTTTT
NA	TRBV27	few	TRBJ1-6	CASSLSAYNSPLHF	TGTGCCAGCAGTTTATCCGCCTATAATTCACCCCTCCACTTT
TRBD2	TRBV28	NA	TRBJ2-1	CASSYPGLSGGSSYNEQFF	TGTGCCAGCAGTTATCCTGGACTTAGCGGGGGGAGCTCCTACAATGAGCAGTTCTTC
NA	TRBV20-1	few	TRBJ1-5	CSARDQVIRNQPQHF	TGCAGTGCTAGAGATCAGGTGATTCGCAATCAGCCCCAGCATTTT
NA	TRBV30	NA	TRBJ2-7	CAWSVGRVAGYSYEQYF	TGTGCCTGGAGTGTAGGGCGCGTCGCGGGGTACTCGTACGAGCAGTACTTC
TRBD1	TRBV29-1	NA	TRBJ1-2	CSVPRQGALSNYGYTF	TGCAGCGTTCCACGACAGGGGGCTTTATCTAACTATGGCTACACCTTC
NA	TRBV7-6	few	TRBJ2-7	CASSPRVKFYEQYF	TGTGCCAGCAGCCCGCGGGTCAAATTCTACGAGCAGTACTTC
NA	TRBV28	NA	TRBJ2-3	CASSLLNRDRLTDTQYF	TGTGCCAGCAGTTTACTCAACCGGGACCGACTCACAGATACGCAGTATTTT
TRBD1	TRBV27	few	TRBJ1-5	CATAGGSNQPQHF	TGTGCCACTGCAGGGGGGAGCAATCAGCCCCAGCATTTT
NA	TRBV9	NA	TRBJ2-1	CAGFSCVSYNEQFF	TGTGCCGGATTTAGCTGCGTCTCCTACAATGAGCAGTTCTTC